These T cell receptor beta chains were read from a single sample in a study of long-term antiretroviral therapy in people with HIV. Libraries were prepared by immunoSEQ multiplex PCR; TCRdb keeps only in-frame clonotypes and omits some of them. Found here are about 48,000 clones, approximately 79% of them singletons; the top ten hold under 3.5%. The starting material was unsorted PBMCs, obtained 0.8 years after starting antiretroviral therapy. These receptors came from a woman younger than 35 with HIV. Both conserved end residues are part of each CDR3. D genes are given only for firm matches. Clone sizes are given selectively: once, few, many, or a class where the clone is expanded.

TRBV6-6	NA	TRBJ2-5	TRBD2	CASSPLAGAAETQYF	TGTGCCAGCAGTCCACTAGCGGGAGCGGCGGAGACCCAGTACTTC
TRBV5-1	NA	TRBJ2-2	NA	CASSPAPRDTGELFF	TGCGCCAGCAGCCCTGCTCCCCGGGACACCGGGGAGCTGTTTTTT
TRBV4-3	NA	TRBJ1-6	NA	CASSQGEGNNSPLHF	TGCGCCAGCAGCCAAGGCGAGGGGAATAATTCACCCCTCCACTTT
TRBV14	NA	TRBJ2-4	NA	CASSQGPRGKNIQYF	TGTGCCAGCAGCCAAGGACCCAGGGGCAAAAACATTCAGTACTTC
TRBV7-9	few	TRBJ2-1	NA	CASSLVRTYNEQFF	TGTGCCAGCAGCTTAGTGCGGACCTACAATGAGCAGTTCTTC
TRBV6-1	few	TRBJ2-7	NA	CASSISRVSYEQYF	TGTGCCAGCAGTATAAGCAGGGTGTCCTACGAGCAGTACTTC
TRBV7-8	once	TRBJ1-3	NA	CASSLVLGTLSGNTIYF	TGTGCCAGCAGCTTAGTCCTCGGGACTCTGTCTGGAAACACCATATATTTT
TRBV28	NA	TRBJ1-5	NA	CASNSGLGNQPQHF	TGTGCCAGCAATTCCGGGTTGGGCAATCAGCCCCAGCATTTT
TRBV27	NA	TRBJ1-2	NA	CASSSGGPRNYGYTF	TGTGCCAGCAGTTCCGGGGGGCCGAGAAACTATGGCTACACCTTC
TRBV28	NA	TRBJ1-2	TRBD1	CASSLRQGAPYGYTF	TGTGCCAGCAGTCTCAGACAGGGGGCTCCCTATGGCTACACCTTC
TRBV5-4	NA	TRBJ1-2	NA	CASSFTGTYIGYTF	TGTGCCAGCAGTTTTACCGGGACGTATATTGGCTACACCTTC
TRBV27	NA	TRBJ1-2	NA	CASSQTYAYGYTF	TGTGCCAGCAGTCAAACCTATGCCTATGGCTACACCTTC
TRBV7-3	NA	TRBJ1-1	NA	CASSPGPGPTEAFF	TGTGCCAGCAGCCCCGGCCCAGGGCCCACTGAAGCTTTCTTT
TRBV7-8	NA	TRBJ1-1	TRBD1	CASSPRRDRGTEAFF	TGTGCCAGCAGCCCACGCCGGGACAGGGGTACTGAAGCTTTCTTT